This paragraph covers one TCR beta chain sequence. Its antigen is undetermined. Sequencing was performed with immunoSEQ multiplex PCR; in TCRdb, only in-frame clones are kept and a portion is missing. The sample yields under 150,000 clones, roughly 92% seen once. This sample stems from a study of T cell responses to AZD1222 COVID-19 vaccine. Study at large: Second-dose timings of about 4 or about 12 weeks were pooled.

General study results and limits: There were vaccine-associated CD4 TCRs across spike, dominant at 160-218 and 743-854.

Germline V lookup: CDR1 SGHAT, CDR2 FQNNGV. The CDR3 has 14 residues. With 3 bases removed from V and 7 bases from J, the gap between germline ends came to 16 bases. The sample consisted of peripheral blood, taken on day 0 of AZD1222 vaccination. The TCR was taken from an adult in good health. V gene TRBV11-2 combines with J gene TRBJ2-7; possible D gene TRBD2, 5 bases. The CDR3 DNA is TGTGCCAGCAGCTTGTTAAGCGGCCGTCTTGAGCAGTACTTC. Protein: CASSLLSGRLEQYF. Supplemented by reference TRBV11-2 and TRBJ2-7, the full variable domain reads EAGVAQSPRYKIIEKRQSVAFWCNPISGHATLYWYQQILGQGPKLLIQFQNNGVVDDSQLPKDRFSAERLKGVDSTLKIQPAKLEDSAVYLCASSLLSGRLEQYFGPGTRLTVT.